The 15 T cell receptor beta chains presented below share a single source sample, sequenced in a study of regulatory T cells in long-lasting Graves disease. Arm-PCR of CDR3 regions and iRepertoire HTBI primers were used to build TCR beta libraries. TCRdb reprocessed the multiplex PCR reads with MiXCR, giving one entry per CDR3 protein. The data show some 330,000 distinct CDR3 sequences, with roughly 20% seen just once and approximately 30% held by the top ten. The time point: persistent/refractory GD, antithyroid drugs over 5 years with positive TRAb. PBMCs were the source of the RNA used for TCR sequencing. Sequencing was performed on peripheral blood mononuclear cells (PBMCs), taken when the disease was refractory, from a patient treated with antithyroid drugs. The origin of the receptors is a woman between 40 and 55 years old with Graves disease.

This clonotype was counted many times. This chain links TRBV19 with TRBJ1-5; D not resolved. The CDR3 extends over 15 amino acids. Trimming removed 5 bases at V and 7 bases at J, with 18 bases between. CDR1 and CDR2 from the germline V gene are LNHDA and SQIVND (reference sequence). CDR3: CASSASGGENQPQHF. In DNA form, the CDR3 reads TGTGCCAGTAGTGCGTCGGGTGGGGAGAACCAGCCCCAGCATTTT.

This clonotype was picked up many times. The rearrangement joins TRBV28 to TRBJ2-7; D might be TRBD2 (5 bases). V gave up 5 bases and J gave up 6 bases, with 17 bases separating them. This CDR3 has 14 residues. The V gene's germline CDR1 is MDHEN and CDR2 SYDVKM. The chain's CDR3 is CASSLLRERGEQYF. CDR3 bases: TGTGCCAGCAGTCTCCTTAGGGAGCGTGGCGAGCAGTACTTC. The full variable domain, completed using reference TRBV28 and TRBJ2-7, is DVKVTQSSRYLVKRTGEKVFLECVQDMDHENMFWYRQDPGLGLRLIYFSYDVKMKEKGDIPEGYSVSREKKERFSLILESASTNQTSMYLCASSLLRERGEQYFGPGTRLTVT.

This clonotype was found once. The V and J genes are TRBV4-2 and TRBJ2-7; 11 bases match TRBD2. The CDR3 sequence is 15 residues long. Germline values: CDR1 LGHNA, CDR2 YNFKEQ. With V trimmed by 4 bases and J by 2 bases, 4 bases remained unmatched. DNA for the CDR3: TGTGCCAGCAGCCCGGGACTAGCGGATCCCTACGAGCAGTACTTC. It is translated as CASSPGLADPYEQYF.

V is TRBV20-1 and J is TRBJ1-1; TRBD1 aligns across 10 bases. From germline, CDR1 is DFQATT and CDR2 SNEGSKA (reference sequence). V shed 6 bases and J 5 bases; nucleotides not matched to a gene: 12. The CDR3 length is 15 residues. CDR3 nucleotide sequence: TGCAGTGCCTCGGGAAAGGGACAGGGGAGGACTGAAGCTTTCTTT. Protein: CSASGKGQGRTEAFF.

This chain connects TRBV6-2 or TRBV6-3 to TRBJ1-5, with D perhaps TRBD1 (5 bases). Germline CDR1 and CDR2: MNHEY and SVGEGT. The CDR3 extends over 15 amino acids. V lost 0 bases and J 5 bases, leaving 11 bases between the germline ends. The CDR3 is CASSYSPGLDQPQHF. The CDR3 nucleotides are TGTGCCAGCAGTTACTCTCCAGGGCTGGATCAGCCCCAGCATTTT.

This chain joins TRBV7-2 and TRBJ1-4; weak D call: TRBD1 (6 bases). From germline, CDR1 is SGHTA and CDR2 FQGNSA. The V and J ends lost 1 base and 6 bases respectively, with 12 bases between them. CDR3 length: 15 residues. The CDR3 spells CASSLDGGAYEKLFF. CDR3 DNA sequence: TGTGCCAGCAGCTTAGACGGGGGCGCGTATGAAAAACTGTTTTTT.

This clonotype occurred a few times. The chain recombines TRBV28 with TRBJ2-1; 7 nucleotides align to TRBD1. The V segment lost 5 bases and the J segment 6 bases; nucleotides outside the gene matches: 16. Germline V gene lookup returns CDR1 MDHEN and CDR2 SYDVKM. CDR3 length: 17 residues. CDR3 sequence: CASSLQQTGIGPNEQFF. The CDR3 DNA is TGTGCCAGCAGTCTCCAACAGACAGGGATAGGCCCCAATGAGCAGTTCTTC.

This clonotype was recorded a few times. The V gene is TRBV9, the J gene TRBJ1-2; TRBD1 matches at 10 bases. This CDR3 region has 15 residues. Germline CDR1 and CDR2: SGDLS and YYNGEE. Trimming took 3 bases from V and 3 from J; bases not matched to a gene: 5. The DNA for the CDR3 is TGTGCCAGCAGCGCGGGACAGGGGATTGACTATGGCTACACCTTC. It encodes CASSAGQGIDYGYTF.

This clonotype was seen at least ten times. The chain uses TRBV11-2 and TRBJ1-1; possibly TRBD1 for D (5 bases). V lost 4 bases and J lost 4, with 13 bases in between. CDR1 is SGHAT, CDR2 FQNNGV, per germline. CDR3 length: 14 amino acids. Here the CDR3 reads CASSSKGQSTEAFF. The CDR3 DNA follows: TGTGCCAGCAGCTCAAAGGGGCAGAGCACTGAAGCTTTCTTT.

This clonotype was counted a few times. The chain employs TRBV12-3 or TRBV12-4 and TRBJ1-6, with D unresolved. CDR3 length: 14 amino acids. V was cut by 6 bases and J by 5 bases, with 11 bases left in between. The CDR3 DNA follows: TGTGCCAGCAGAAAGACTGTAGATAATTCACCCCTCCACTTT. Translation: CASRKTVDNSPLHF.

This clonotype has a count of ten or more. The chain joins TRBV29-1 to TRBJ2-7; 7 positions match TRBD2. With 6 bases clipped from V and 2 bases from J, the junction kept 13 bases outside the gene matches. Germline V gives CDR1 SQVTM, CDR2 ANQGSEA. This CDR3 is built from 15 residues. The CDR3 DNA reads TGCAGCGTCATCGTGTGGGGAGGGCCAGCCTACGAGCAGTACTTC. Encoded protein: CSVIVWGGPAYEQYF.

This clonotype was seen ten or more times. The chain uses TRBV10-3 and TRBJ2-5; the match to TRBD1 covers 8 bases. The V gene end was trimmed by 6 bases and the J gene end by 0 bases; junction bases not matched to a gene: 6. Germline V gives CDR1 ENHRY, CDR2 SYGVKD. The CDR3 has 15 amino acids. The CDR3 sequence: CAISRDRKNQETQYF. Written as DNA, the CDR3 is TGTGCCATCAGCCGGGACAGGAAAAACCAAGAGACCCAGTACTTC.

This sequence joins TRBV7-9 and TRBJ2-7; unclear D gene. CDR1 SEHNR and CDR2 FQNEAQ come from the germline V gene (reference sequence). V was shortened by 4 bases and J by 7 bases, with 14 bases between the two germline ends. The CDR3 has 13 amino acids. The CDR3 bases are TGTGCCAGCAGCTCCGCCTTTTTTCTAGAGCAGTACTTC. Protein product: CASSSAFFLEQYF.

This clonotype was found many times. The chain is built from TRBV5-1 and TRBJ2-7; 15 bases map to TRBD2. The junction had 9 bases not matched to a gene; V was cut back by 0 bases and J by 2 bases. This CDR3 is built from 19 residues. In germline, CDR1 is SGHRS, CDR2 YFSETQ. This chain's CDR3 is CASSLAGLAGGTGTYEQYF. CDR3 in DNA: TGCGCCAGCAGCTTGGCGGGACTAGCGGGAGGAACGGGCACCTACGAGCAGTACTTC.

Points on this clonotype: A much larger clone differs by one base, so this may be a read error. The rearrangement links TRBV29-1 to TRBJ2-7; D gene ambiguous. Matching the DNA end better, TRBJ2-1 makes the J call doubtful. The CDR3 has 12 amino acids. CDR1 SQVTM and CDR2 ANQGSEA come from the germline V gene. CDR3 sequence (DNA): TGCAGCGTTGTAAAGGGCTCCTACGAGCAGTTCTTC. Its translation: CSVVKGSYEQFF.